A single sample is the source of the 32 T cell receptor beta chains below, sequenced in a study of blood T cell repertoires in COVID-19. Produced via immunoSEQ multiplex PCR; TCRdb's table is partial and in-frame only. Among 330,000 or so clones listed, roughly 86% were seen once. Sequencing was performed on peripheral blood. The source is a man aged 30 to 39 with COVID-19, enrolled during active disease.

The chain is built from TRBV7-2 and TRBJ2-7, with D tentatively TRBD2 (6 bases). Germline-derived CDR1 and CDR2 are SGHTA and FQGNSA. Trimming stripped 5 bases from V and 3 bases from J, with 8 bases between. The CDR3 sequence is 12 residues long. CDR3 residues: CASSLRGYEQYF. As DNA, the CDR3 is TGTGCCAGCAGCCTGCGGGGCTACGAGCAGTACTTC.

This sequence joins TRBV7-3 and TRBJ2-7; TRBD2 agrees at 8 bases. CDR3 length: 16 amino acids. Germline lookup yields CDR1 SGHTA and CDR2 FQGTGA. V was clipped by 5 bases and J by 6 bases; unmatched bases: 15. The CDR3 spells CASSRGATSETTEQYF. CDR3 nucleotides: TGTGCCAGCAGCCGGGGGGCGACTAGCGAAACCACCGAGCAGTACTTC. Looking up the rest from reference TRBV7-3 and TRBJ2-7 gives the full variable domain: GAGVSQTPSNKVTEKGKYVELRCDPISGHTALYWYRQSLGQGPEFLIYFQGTGAADDSGLPNDRFFAVRPEGSVSTLKIQRTERGDSAVYLCASSRGATSETTEQYFGPGTRLTVT.

The rearrangement links TRBV19 to TRBJ2-1; 7 nucleotides line up with TRBD1. The CDR3 is 15 residues long. CDR1 is LNHDA and CDR2 is SQIVND in the germline V gene (reference sequence). The V and J ends lost 6 bases and 0 bases, in that order; junction bases with no gene match: 5. The DNA of the CDR3 is TGTGCCAGTAGCCACAGGGGTAGCTCCTACAATGAGCAGTTCTTC. This gives the protein CASSHRGSSYNEQFF. Together with reference TRBV19 and TRBJ2-1, the CDR3 gives the full variable domain: DGGITQSPKYLFRKEGQNVTLSCEQNLNHDAMYWYRQDPGQGLRLIYYSQIVNDFQKGDIAEGYSVSREKKESFPLTVTSAQKNPTAFYLCASSHRGSSYNEQFFGPGTRLTVL.

There are a few counts of this clone. The chain combines TRBV5-6 with TRBJ1-2; D gene unclear. The germline gives CDR1 SGHDT, CDR2 YYEEEE. The CDR3 is 11 amino acids. V was clipped by 4 bases and J by 8 bases, with 9 bases between them. The DNA for the CDR3 is TGTGCCAGCAGCGGCCTGGGCGGCTACACCTTC. Protein sequence: CASSGLGGYTF.

V is TRBV7-3 and J is TRBJ2-2, with TRBD2 identical over 7 bases. The CDR3 sequence is 18 residues long. The ends lost 5 bases at V and 2 bases at J; junction bases unmatched: 14. The germline gives CDR1 SGHTA, CDR2 FQGTGA. For the CDR3, the DNA is TGTGCCAGCAGCCTAAATCTCGTCAGCGGGGCAAACACCGGGGAGCTGTTTTTT. Translation gives CASSLNLVSGANTGELFF. Complete variable domain (other parts from reference TRBV7-3 and TRBJ2-2): GAGVSQTPSNKVTEKGKYVELRCDPISGHTALYWYRQSLGQGPEFLIYFQGTGAADDSGLPNDRFFAVRPEGSVSTLKIQRTERGDSAVYLCASSLNLVSGANTGELFFGEGSRLTVL.

This sequence joins TRBV7-2 and TRBJ1-1; 9 bases align to TRBD1. V shed 6 bases, J shed 1 base, and the junction held 9 bases outside the gene matches. The CDR3 spans 16 residues. Germline values: CDR1 SGHTA, CDR2 FQGNSA. The CDR3 protein is CASSQRTGAGNTEAFF. DNA of the CDR3: TGTGCCAGCAGTCAACGGACAGGGGCTGGGAACACTGAAGCTTTCTTT.

V gene TRBV9 combines with J gene TRBJ2-2; perhaps TRBD2 as D (6 bases). Trimming left V 5 bases short and J 0 bases short, with 11 bases between. CDR1 and CDR2 (germline): SGDLS, YYNGEE. The CDR3 is made up of 15 amino acids. The CDR3, as DNA: TGTGCCAGCAGTCCCAGGGAGGCGAACACCGGGGAGCTGTTTTTT. Translating gives CASSPREANTGELFF.

The V gene is TRBV9, the J gene TRBJ1-2; 9 positions match TRBD1. This CDR3 comprises 16 residues. The ends lost 5 bases at V and 3 bases at J; junction bases unmatched: 11. Per the germline V gene, CDR1 is SGDLS and CDR2 is YYNGEE. The CDR3 protein is CASSTGIQGADYGYTF. The DNA for the CDR3 is TGTGCCAGCAGTACAGGAATACAGGGGGCCGACTATGGCTACACCTTC.

The rearrangement joins TRBV12-5 to TRBJ1-5, with 9 bases fitting TRBD1. The V gene's germline CDR1 is LGHNT and CDR2 FRNRAP. The length of the CDR3 is 18 residues. V gave up 0 bases and J gave up 2 bases; unmatched junction bases: 8. CDR3 sequence: CASGLVISGQGGNQPQHF. CDR3 coding DNA: TGTGCTAGTGGTTTGGTAATCTCGGGACAGGGTGGCAATCAGCCCCAGCATTTT.

V usage is TRBV7-2 and J usage is TRBJ2-1, with TRBD2 matching over 10 bases. The CDR3 is made up of 16 amino acids. J was trimmed by 4 bases and V by 4 bases; bases with no gene match: 7. The germline CDR1 and CDR2 sequences are SGHTA and FQGNSA. CDR3 amino acids: CASSYGTSALYNEQFF. In DNA form, the CDR3 reads TGTGCCAGCAGCTACGGGACTAGCGCTTTATACAATGAGCAGTTCTTC. Full variable domain (rest looked up from reference TRBV7-2 and TRBJ2-1): GAGVSQSPSNKVTEKGKDVELRCDPISGHTALYWYRQSLGQGLEFLIYFQGNSAPDKSGLPSDRFSAERTGGSVSTLTIQRTQQEDSAVYLCASSYGTSALYNEQFFGPGTRLTVL.

This sequence joins TRBV6-6 and TRBJ1-6; a possible D gene is TRBD1 (6 bases). Germline assignment: CDR1 MNHNY and CDR2 SVGAGI (reference sequence). The CDR3 has 15 amino acids. The germline V and J ends were trimmed by 7 bases and 7 bases, with 17 bases remaining between them. CDR3 in DNA: TGTGCCAGCACCATGAGAGGGGGAAGGAATTCACCCCTCCACTTT. It is translated as CASTMRGGRNSPLHF.

This clone occurred a few times. V gene TRBV7-3 combines with J gene TRBJ2-2; 8 bases line up with TRBD2. With 4 bases clipped from V and 4 bases from J, the junction kept 2 bases outside the gene matches. Looked up from germline, CDR1 is SGHTA and CDR2 is FQGTGA. The CDR3 sequence is 14 residues long. The CDR3: CASSSGTSTGELFF. The DNA for the CDR3 is TGTGCCAGCAGCTCCGGGACTAGCACCGGGGAGCTGTTTTTT.

The chain has TRBV5-6 and TRBJ2-7; 7 positions match TRBD2. V trimming: 4 bases; J trimming: 3 bases; junction bases outside the gene matches: 10. In germline, CDR1 is SGHDT, CDR2 YYEEEE. The CDR3 consists of 15 residues. The CDR3 is CASSEGRGPHYEQYF. CDR3 sequence (DNA): TGTGCCAGCAGCGAGGGGAGGGGACCTCACTACGAGCAGTACTTC.

The rearrangement joins TRBV7-2 to TRBJ2-7; TRBD2 agrees at 11 bases. The germline gives CDR1 SGHTA, CDR2 FQGNSA. This CDR3 has 17 amino acids. Trimming removed 2 bases from V and 0 bases from J; junction bases left unmatched: 6. CDR3 residues: CASSLRVLAGGSYEQYF. The CDR3 region has the DNA TGTGCCAGCAGCTTACGGGTTCTAGCGGGAGGCTCCTACGAGCAGTACTTC.

The V gene is TRBV25-1, the J gene TRBJ1-6; D perhaps matches TRBD1 (6 bases). Trimming shortened V by 6 bases and J by 7 bases, and 13 bases separated the two germline ends. Germline loops: CDR1 MGHDK, CDR2 SYGVNS. The CDR3 covers 14 residues. The CDR3, as DNA: TGTGCCAGCAGCCAGACAGGAATCAATTCACCCCTCCACTTT. The encoded protein is CASSQTGINSPLHF.

CDR3 protein: CASSLFSSGSYEQYF. In DNA form, the CDR3 reads TGTGCCAGCAGTTTATTCTCTAGCGGGAGCTACGAGCAGTACTTC. The chain combines TRBV27 with TRBJ2-7, with 10 positions matching TRBD2. The length of the CDR3 is 15 residues. V trimming: 1 base; J trimming: 3 bases; junction bases outside the gene matches: 3. Germline CDR1 reads MNHEY; CDR2 reads SMNVEV (reference sequence).

The genes are TRBV7-9 and TRBJ2-3, with 10 bases matching TRBD2. The germline V gene encodes CDR1 SEHNR and CDR2 FQNEAQ (reference sequence). After removal of 7 bases from V and 5 bases from J, the junction contained 12 bases not matched to a gene. The CDR3 runs 16 residues. CDR3 in amino acids: CASTLGVSGRLDTQYF. The DNA of the CDR3 is TGTGCCAGCACCCTAGGGGTTAGCGGGAGGCTAGATACGCAGTATTTT.

This sequence joins TRBV6-2 or TRBV6-3 and TRBJ2-5; 10 bases match TRBD2. V lost 2 bases and J lost 7; bases outside the gene matches: 10. The CDR3 has 16 residues. CDR1 is MNHEY, CDR2 SVGEGT, per germline. CDR3 in DNA: TGTGCCAGCAGTTACACGGATTTTAGCGGGGGGTGGACCCAGTACTTC. This gives the protein CASSYTDFSGGWTQYF.

This clone was observed a few times. V is TRBV4-3 and J is TRBJ2-7; D unresolved. V lost 0 bases to trimming and J lost 0 bases, with 9 bases between them. The V gene's germline CDR1 is LGHNA and CDR2 YSLEER. The CDR3 totals 15 residues. CDR3 region: CASSQDPVNSYEQYF. In DNA, the CDR3 is TGCGCCAGCAGCCAAGATCCAGTGAACTCCTACGAGCAGTACTTC.

The chain has TRBV5-1 and TRBJ2-1; 10 bases are a match to TRBD2. The germline gives CDR1 SGHRS, CDR2 YFSETQ. This CDR3 has 15 residues. The V segment lost 2 bases and the J segment 6 bases; nucleotides outside the gene matches: 5. This CDR3 is CASSLSGGASNEQFF. The DNA of the CDR3 is TGCGCCAGCAGCTTAAGCGGGGGGGCCTCCAATGAGCAGTTCTTC.

The V call is TRBV19, the J call TRBJ1-1; D is possibly TRBD1 (5 bases). The CDR3 runs 13 residues. V dropped 7 bases and J dropped 1 base, with 10 bases sitting between them. Germline CDR1 LNHDA, CDR2 SQIVND (reference sequence). The chain's CDR3 is CASNPTANTEAFF. The CDR3 DNA is TGTGCCAGTAACCCGACAGCGAACACTGAAGCTTTCTTT.

This rearrangement joins TRBV3-1 (or the pseudogene TRBV3-2) to TRBJ1-2; D not certain. Germline loops: CDR1 LGHDT, CDR2 YNNKEL (reference sequence). Trimming took off 2 bases at V and 4 bases at J, with 8 bases between the two ends. The CDR3 has 13 amino acids. The CDR3 here is CASSQSESYGYTF. The CDR3 bases are TGTGCCAGCAGCCAATCCGAGTCCTATGGCTACACCTTC.

This clone was picked up one time. The rearrangement links TRBV7-3 to TRBJ2-3; 7 bases map to TRBD1. J was trimmed by 2 bases and V by 5 bases; bases with no gene match: 4. The CDR3 covers 14 residues. Germline CDR1 and CDR2: SGHTA and FQGTGA. The CDR3 reads CASSRDSYTDTQYF. As DNA, the CDR3 is TGTGCCAGCAGCCGGGACAGCTACACAGATACGCAGTATTTT.

This clone was seen more than once but under ten times. This sequence joins TRBV7-9 and TRBJ2-7; TRBD1 aligns across 7 bases. The J segment lost 3 bases and the V segment lost 5 bases, leaving 7 bases of the junction unmatched. In germline, CDR1 is SEHNR, CDR2 FQNEAQ (reference sequence). The length of the CDR3 is 14 residues. The CDR3 DNA follows: TGTGCCAGCAGCCTAGGACAGGTCCGCTACGAGCAGTACTTC. This encodes CASSLGQVRYEQYF.

The chain carries TRBV27 and TRBJ1-1; possibly TRBD1 for D (5 bases). The germline V gene has CDR1 MNHEY and CDR2 SMNVEV (reference sequence). V lost 2 bases to trimming and J lost 5 bases, with 9 bases between them. The CDR3 has 13 amino acids. The CDR3 bases are TGTGCCAGCAGTTTAGAAACAGGTACTGAAGCTTTCTTT. The encoded protein is CASSLETGTEAFF.

This clone was picked up one time. The V call is TRBV21-1, the J call TRBJ1-5; the table calls TRBD1, which could not be checked here. TRBV21-1 is a listed pseudogene. This CDR3 contains 22 residues. The CDR3 is CASSKSHSTGTVDFYSNQPQHF. The CDR3 DNA reads TGTGCCAGCAGCAAAAGTCACTCCACCGGGACAGTCGACTTTTATAGCAATCAGCCCCAGCATTTT.

This chain joins TRBV14 and TRBJ1-4; unclear D gene. The CDR3 length is 12 residues. From germline, CDR1 is SGHDN and CDR2 FVKESK. Deletions cut 4 bases from V and 8 bases from J, with 8 bases between. This chain's CDR3 is CASSLAGEKLFF. In DNA, the CDR3 is TGTGCCAGCAGCCTAGCCGGGGAAAAACTGTTTTTT.

This clone appeared once. The chain recombines TRBV5-6 with TRBJ2-3, with D perhaps matching TRBD1 (6 bases). Trimming removed 1 base at V and 5 bases at J, with 11 bases between. The CDR3 runs to 14 residues. Germline-derived CDR1 and CDR2 are SGHDT and YYEEEE. Here the CDR3 reads CASSLLGAGDTQYF. The CDR3, as DNA: TGTGCCAGCAGCTTGCTGGGGGCGGGAGATACGCAGTATTTT.

The J gene is TRBJ2-7, the V gene TRBV5-6; TRBD1 matches 8 bases. The CDR3 runs to 13 residues. Germline-derived CDR1 and CDR2 are SGHDT and YYEEEE. The ends lost 4 bases at V and 5 bases at J; junction bases unmatched: 5. The CDR3 bases are TGTGCCAGCAGCCACCAGGACAGGGACGAGCAGTACTTC. Its protein product is CASSHQDRDEQYF.

This chain links TRBV7-2 with TRBJ2-3, with 8 positions matching TRBD2. The CDR3 sequence is 15 residues long. In germline, CDR1 is SGHTA, CDR2 FQGNSA. With 3 bases clipped from V and 1 base from J, the junction kept 3 bases outside the gene matches. This CDR3 reads CASSFPTSGTDTQYF. The CDR3 DNA sequence: TGTGCCAGCAGCTTCCCGACTAGCGGCACAGATACGCAGTATTTT.

This clone has just a few counts. Distinct nucleotide sequences in the sample also encode this CDR3. This chain connects TRBV7-2 to TRBJ2-3; D is ambiguous. Germline values: CDR1 SGHTA, CDR2 FQGNSA. This CDR3 is built from 14 residues. V lost 2 bases and J lost 0, with 6 bases in between. This CDR3 is CASSLRLSTDTQYF. CDR3 nucleotides: TGTGCCAGCAGCTTACGTCTGAGCACAGATACGCAGTATTTT.

The chain has TRBV9 and TRBJ2-1, with a weak D call TRBD1 (6 bases). The CDR3 extends over 16 amino acids. CDR1 SGDLS and CDR2 YYNGEE come from the germline V gene. The V and J ends lost 4 bases and 8 bases respectively, with 22 bases between them. The DNA of the CDR3 is TGTGCCAGCAGCTTCAGGGGTGGGAGTTTAAATCATGAGCAGTTCTTC. It codes for CASSFRGGSLNHEQFF.